Presented here are 8 T cell receptor beta chains from one specimen sequenced in a study of blood T cell repertoires in COVID-19. Sequenced by immunoSEQ multiplex PCR; TCRdb stores in-frame clones only, minus some. The sample shows about 190,000 clones, around 90% of them seen only once. The specimen was peripheral blood. These receptors came from a man aged 35-49 years with acute or convalescent COVID-19.

The chain recombines TRBV28 with TRBJ1-4; possibly TRBD1 for D (5 bases). Per germline, CDR1 MDHEN and CDR2 SYDVKM. CDR3 length: 15 residues. The V end lost 2 bases, the J end lost 0 bases, and 7 bases lay between the germline ends. This chain's CDR3 is CASSLNRPTNEKLFF. DNA for the CDR3: TGTGCCAGCAGTTTAAACAGGCCAACTAATGAAAAACTGTTTTTT.

The chain uses TRBV19 and TRBJ2-1; 13 positions agree with TRBD2. Germline V gene lookup returns CDR1 LNHDA and CDR2 SQIVND (reference sequence). The CDR3 has 15 residues. V was clipped by 0 bases and J by 13 bases; unmatched bases: 6. The CDR3 sequence: CASSIDLGLAGVQFF. The CDR3 coding sequence is TGTGCCAGTAGTATAGACCTCGGACTAGCGGGGGTACAGTTCTTC. Full variable domain (missing parts from reference TRBV19 and TRBJ2-1): DGGITQSPKYLFRKEGQNVTLSCEQNLNHDAMYWYRQDPGQGLRLIYYSQIVNDFQKGDIAEGYSVSREKKESFPLTVTSAQKNPTAFYLCASSIDLGLAGVQFFGPGTRLTVL.

The chain carries TRBV5-3 and TRBJ2-3; no firm D call. TRBV5-3 is noted as an ORF with a role that remains uncertain. The CDR3 loop spans 11 amino acids. The V end was cut by 6 bases, the J end by 6 bases, with 8 bases between. CDR3 residues: CARNNGDTQYF. In DNA form, the CDR3 reads TGTGCCAGAAACAACGGGGATACGCAGTATTTT.

The chain couples TRBV7-8 to TRBJ2-2, with 7 bases aligning to TRBD2. CDR1 SGHVS and CDR2 FQNEAQ come from the germline V gene. The CDR3 runs to 16 residues. J gave up 5 bases and V 5 bases, and 11 bases lay outside the gene matches. The CDR3 sequence: CASSPVGGLSTGELFF. Written as DNA, the CDR3 is TGTGCCAGCAGCCCAGTGGGGGGGTTGAGTACCGGGGAGCTGTTTTTT.

V is TRBV4-2 and J is TRBJ1-1; D uncertain. Germline V lookup: CDR1 LGHNA, CDR2 YNFKEQ. The CDR3 runs 14 residues. V dropped 3 bases and J dropped 0 bases, with 8 bases sitting between them. Here the CDR3 DNA reads TGTGCCAGCAGCCAGAGACTAATGAACACTGAAGCTTTCTTT. Protein product: CASSQRLMNTEAFF.

The gene calls are TRBV10-2 and TRBJ2-2; 14 bases align to TRBD2. The V gene end was trimmed by 5 bases and the J gene end by 6 bases; junction bases not matched to a gene: 5. Germline V lookup: CDR1 WSHSY, CDR2 SAAADI. CDR3 length: 16 amino acids. Written as DNA, the CDR3 is TGCGCCAGCAGTCCGACTAGCGGGGGGGCCGCCGGGGAGCTGTTTTTT. This translates into CASSPTSGGAAGELFF.

V gene TRBV7-9 combines with J gene TRBJ2-2; 13 nucleotides line up with TRBD2. The CDR3 contains 16 residues. The V gene end was trimmed by 5 bases and the J gene end by 5 bases; junction bases not matched to a gene: 5. Germline lookup yields CDR1 SEHNR and CDR2 FQNEAQ (reference sequence). This CDR3 is CASSAPGLAGTGELFF. CDR3 coding DNA: TGTGCCAGCAGCGCCCCGGGACTAGCGGGGACCGGGGAGCTGTTTTTT. The full variable domain, its missing parts supplied by reference TRBV7-9 and TRBJ2-2, is DTGVSQNPRHKITKRGQNVTFRCDPISEHNRLYWYRQTLGQGPEFLTYFQNEAQLEKSRLLSDRFSAERPKGSFSTLEIQRTEQGDSAMYLCASSAPGLAGTGELFFGEGSRLTVL.

This chain uses TRBV10-2 with TRBJ2-7, with a weak D call TRBD1 (6 bases). Deletions cut 6 bases from V and 2 bases from J, with 8 bases between. Germline CDR1 is WSHSY and CDR2 is SAAADI. The CDR3 runs to 12 residues. Written as DNA, the CDR3 is TGCGCCAGCAGCCCAGGGGCCTACGAGCAGTACTTC. Amino acid sequence: CASSPGAYEQYF.